These 15 T cell receptor beta chains were all obtained from the same sample, sequenced in a study of blood T cell repertoires in COVID-19. Data came from immunoSEQ multiplex PCR; TCRdb stores just in-frame clones and leaves some out. The repertoire holds under 300,000 clones, with roughly 80% as singletons. Sequencing was performed on peripheral blood. These receptors were collected from a woman older than 75 with active or convalescent COVID-19.

The chain combines TRBV28 with TRBJ1-2; D perhaps matches TRBD1 (6 bases). V lost 0 bases to trimming and J lost 3 bases, with 8 bases between them. The CDR3 is made up of 14 amino acids. CDR1 MDHEN and CDR2 SYDVKM come from the germline V gene. CDR3 amino acids: CASSLWTGYYGYTF. The CDR3 DNA follows: TGTGCCAGCAGTTTATGGACAGGCTACTATGGCTACACCTTC.

The gene calls are TRBV12-5 and TRBJ1-2, with 7 bases matching TRBD1. Germline CDR1 and CDR2: LGHNT and FRNRAP. There are 13 residues in the CDR3. With V trimmed by 1 base and J by 5 bases, 1 base remained unmatched. The CDR3, as DNA: TGTGCTAGTGGTTTGGGGACAGGATATGGCTACACCTTC. This sequence encodes CASGLGTGYGYTF.

This sequence joins TRBV5-1 and TRBJ2-6, with 7 nucleotides matching TRBD1. V lost 1 base to trimming and J lost 0 bases; unmatched junction nucleotides: 4. Per the germline V gene, CDR1 is SGHRS and CDR2 is YFSETQ. The CDR3 totals 17 residues. CDR3 in DNA: TGCGCCAGCAGCTTGACAGGGGATAACTCTGGGGCCAACGTCCTGACTTTC. This translates into CASSLTGDNSGANVLTF. The full variable domain, completed using reference TRBV5-1 and TRBJ2-6, is KAGVTQTPRYLIKTRGQQVTLSCSPISGHRSVSWYQQTPGQGLQFLFEYFSETQRNKGNFPGRFSGRQFSNSRSEMNVSTLELGDSALYLCASSLTGDNSGANVLTFGAGSRLTVL.

The chain joins TRBV6-1 to TRBJ2-3; D gene unclear. The germline gives CDR1 MNHNS, CDR2 SASEGT. The CDR3 contains 16 residues. Trimming removed 3 bases from V and 5 bases from J, with 18 bases in between. This CDR3 is CASSDIWANLGDTQYF. Here the CDR3 DNA reads TGTGCCAGCAGTGATATTTGGGCAAACTTGGGAGATACGCAGTATTTT.

The chain uses TRBV9 and TRBJ1-2; 9 bases line up with TRBD1. Germline V gives CDR1 SGDLS, CDR2 YYNGEE. V trimming: 6 bases; J trimming: 3 bases; junction bases outside the gene matches: 9. CDR3 length equals 15 residues. CDR3 residues: CASTPTGGADYGYTF. In DNA, the CDR3 is TGTGCCAGCACCCCTACAGGGGGCGCCGACTATGGCTACACCTTC. The whole variable domain, filled in from reference TRBV9 and TRBJ1-2, reads DSGVTQTPKHLITATGQRVTLRCSPRSGDLSVYWYQQSLDQGLQFLIQYYNGEERAKGNILERFSAQQFPDLHSELNLSSLELGDSALYFCASTPTGGADYGYTFGSGTRLTVV.

This clone was seen more than once but under ten times. The chain combines TRBV3-1 (or the pseudogene TRBV3-2) with TRBJ2-1; 10 bases are shared with TRBD2. Losses at the gene ends were 7 bases for V and 7 bases for J; bases not matched to a gene: 7. Germline loops: CDR1 LGHDT, CDR2 YNNKEL (reference sequence). The CDR3 has 14 amino acids. CDR3 DNA: TGTGCCAGCAATCTAGCGGGAGCTATGAATGAGCAGTTCTTC. It yields the protein CASNLAGAMNEQFF.

CDR3 amino acids: CAIRERRQGATNTGELFF. Written as DNA, the CDR3 is TGTGCCATCAGGGAAAGAAGACAGGGGGCGACGAACACCGGGGAGCTGTTTTTT. This sequence joins TRBV10-3 and TRBJ2-2; TRBD1 agrees at 10 bases. The CDR3 contains 18 residues. The V segment lost 6 bases and the J segment 0 bases; nucleotides outside the gene matches: 10. Germline values: CDR1 ENHRY, CDR2 SYGVKD.

This clone was observed once. The rearrangement joins TRBV4-2 to TRBJ2-5; 8 bases map to TRBD1. The germline gives CDR1 LGHNA, CDR2 YNFKEQ. Trimming at V came to 1 base and at J to 5 bases, leaving 6 bases not matched to a gene. The CDR3 totals 15 residues. CDR3 nucleotides: TGTGCCAGCAGCCAAGGAGGACAGGGCAGGGAGACCCAGTACTTC. Encoded protein: CASSQGGQGRETQYF.

The chain joins TRBV10-3 to TRBJ1-2; 8 positions match TRBD1. J was trimmed by 0 bases and V by 3 bases; bases with no gene match: 3. The CDR3 is made up of 15 amino acids. The germline V gene encodes CDR1 ENHRY and CDR2 SYGVKD. The CDR3 coding sequence is TGTGCCATCAGTGACCCAGGGGGCGCTAACTATGGCTACACCTTC. Translating gives CAISDPGGANYGYTF.

This chain connects TRBV5-6 to TRBJ2-5; possibly TRBD1 for D (5 bases). CDR1 is SGHDT and CDR2 is YYEEEE in the germline V gene. The V end lost 0 bases, the J end lost 5 bases, and 5 bases lay between the germline ends. The CDR3 contains 12 residues. The CDR3 DNA reads as TGTGCCAGCAGCTTGGCAGGGGAGACCCAGTACTTC. Translated: CASSLAGETQYF.

The chain joins TRBV5-4 to TRBJ2-6; weak D call: TRBD1 (5 bases). Per the germline V gene, CDR1 is SGHNT and CDR2 is YYREEE (reference sequence). This CDR3 is 14 amino acids long. V shed 4 bases and J shed 0 bases, with 5 bases lying between them. The DNA for the CDR3 is TGTGCCAGCAGCGACAGCTCTGGGGCCAACGTCCTGACTTTC. Its protein is CASSDSSGANVLTF. Full variable domain (remainder filled in from reference TRBV5-4 and TRBJ2-6): ETGVTQSPTHLIKTRGQQVTLRCSSQSGHNTVSWYQQALGQGPQFIFQYYREEENGRGNFPPRFSGLQFPNYSSELNVNALELDDSALYLCASSDSSGANVLTFGAGSRLTVL.

The chain recombines TRBV10-3 with TRBJ1-6; 9 bases match TRBD1. Germline V gene sequence: CDR1 ENHRY, CDR2 SYGVKD. V shed 3 bases and J 6 bases; nucleotides not matched to a gene: 3. This CDR3 contains 15 residues. The DNA for the CDR3 is TGTGCCATCAGTGAACAGGGGGCTATTAATTCACCCCTCCACTTT. Translating gives CAISEQGAINSPLHF.

The chain employs TRBV7-9 and TRBJ2-3, with 12 bases lining up with TRBD2. Germline V CDR1 and CDR2: SEHNR, FQNEAQ (reference sequence). The length of the CDR3 is 17 residues. The V gene end was trimmed by 5 bases and the J gene end by 0 bases; junction bases not matched to a gene: 6. For the CDR3, the DNA is TGTGCCAGCAGCCTAACCGGGACTAGCGGGAGCACAGATACGCAGTATTTT. Translated, it gives CASSLTGTSGSTDTQYF.

This rearrangement joins TRBV29-1 to TRBJ1-1; TRBD1 agrees at 11 bases. CDR3 length equals 16 residues. With 2 bases clipped from V and 4 bases from J, the junction kept 9 bases outside the gene matches. The V gene's germline CDR1 is SQVTM and CDR2 ANQGSEA. The CDR3 sequence: CSVERTGGAFGTEAFF. In DNA, the CDR3 is TGCAGCGTTGAAAGGACAGGGGGCGCTTTTGGCACTGAAGCTTTCTTT.

The chain uses TRBV11-2 and TRBJ2-1, with unresolved D. Between the trimmed V and J ends, which lost 5 bases and 6 bases, there was a span of 14 bases. The CDR3 is made up of 14 amino acids. Per germline, CDR1 SGHAT and CDR2 FQNNGV. Written as DNA, the CDR3 is TGTGCCAGCAGCCTGAGACACATGATCAATGAGCAGTTCTTC. Residues: CASSLRHMINEQFF. Variable domain in full (rest from reference TRBV11-2 and TRBJ2-1): EAGVAQSPRYKIIEKRQSVAFWCNPISGHATLYWYQQILGQGPKLLIQFQNNGVVDDSQLPKDRFSAERLKGVDSTLKIQPAKLEDSAVYLCASSLRHMINEQFFGPGTRLTVL.